The sequence of this TCR beta chain was determined in a study of OX40 agonist ivuxolimab in advanced cancers. Whole-study context: Under the entry rules, prior anti-PD-1, anti-PD-L1 or anti-CTLA-4 therapy was allowed, and about 38% had some. Study-level points and caveats: Circulating CD4+ and CD8+ T cells showed clonal expansion by week 6 at 0.1 to 3.0 mg/kg. Partial responders at 0.1-3.0 mg/kg had among the lowest clonal expansion. Researchers did not determine the expanded peripheral T cells' antigen specificity.

The protocol was immunoSEQ multiplex PCR, while the TCRdb copy is restricted to in-frame clones and leaves out a portion. The sample lists 20,000 to 25,000 clones; about 86% were seen once. V shed 2 bases and J shed 0 bases, with 11 bases lying between them. This CDR3 region has 15 residues. Germline CDR1 reads SQVTM; CDR2 reads ANQGSEA. With respect to this clone: What it binds is not known.

The origin of this receptor is an adult with an advanced solid tumor such as melanoma, head and neck, liver or kidney cancer. The starting material was CD4+ or CD8+ T cells sorted from blood, obtained in a trial of the OX40 agonist ivuxolimab. The chain links TRBV29-1 to TRBJ2-1; D perhaps matches TRBD2 (5 bases). This CDR3 reads CSVETGTSSYNEQFF. The CDR3 nucleotides read TGCAGCGTTGAAACGGGTACTAGCTCCTACAATGAGCAGTTCTTC.